A selection of T cell receptor beta chains follows, all from one sample in a study of graft-versus-host responses after intestinal transplantation. Here immunoSEQ multiplex PCR was the method, and the copy in TCRdb shows in-frame clones only, minus some. The table has approximately 81,000 clones, 80% to 90% seen once. For these receptors, no antigen is known. This material consisted of unstimulated CD8+ T cells sorted from spleen or lymph node cells, taken before transplant. These receptors were taken from a human donor who was the organ donor for an intestinal transplant. Each CDR3 is given with its conserved first and last residue. A D gene is named only where the DNA matches it firmly. Expanded clones get a size class; other rows say once, few or many, or leave the size out.

size,D,J,V,CDR3,DNA
.,.,TRBJ2-7,TRBV2,CASFLASFFEQYF,TGTGCCAGCTTTCTGGCTAGCTTCTTCGAGCAGTACTTC
.,TRBD1,TRBJ2-7,TRBV28,CASSLGQHPYEQYF,TGTGCCAGCAGTTTGGGACAGCACCCCTACGAGCAGTACTTC
.,.,TRBJ2-2,TRBV5-1,CASSLNTGELFF,TGCGCCAGCAGCTTGAACACCGGGGAGCTGTTTTTT
.,.,TRBJ1-4,TRBV5-6,CASSSVDVWGEKLFF,TGTGCCAGCAGCTCGGTAGATGTCTGGGGAGAAAAACTGTTTTTT
few,.,TRBJ2-7,TRBV5-6,CASSLQGYEQYF,TGTGCCAGCAGCTTACAGGGCTACGAGCAGTACTTC
.,.,TRBJ1-6,TRBV4-1,CASSQWTDTYNSPLHF,TGCGCCAGCAGCCAATGGACTGATACCTATAATTCACCCCTCCACTTT
.,TRBD1,TRBJ2-7,TRBV27,CASSFTGVHEQYF,TGTGCCAGCAGTTTCACAGGGGTCCACGAGCAGTACTTC
.,.,TRBJ2-5,TRBV7-7,CASSPEDTIQETQYF,TGTGCCAGCAGCCCAGAGGATACGATTCAAGAGACCCAGTACTTC
few,.,TRBJ2-7,TRBV25-1,CASSEYRGKGGAYEQYF,TGTGCCAGCAGTGAGTACCGGGGGAAGGGTGGGGCCTACGAGCAGTACTTC
.,.,TRBJ1-6,TRBV5-6,CASSLHSYNSPLHF,TGTGCCAGCAGCCTTCACTCCTATAATTCACCCCTCCACTTT
.,.,TRBJ1-3,TRBV11-1,CASSLTGPGNTIYF,TGTGCCAGCAGCCTCACAGGGCCCGGAAACACCATATATTTT
.,.,TRBJ1-1,TRBV29-1,CSVTSGEAFF,TGCAGCGTTACGAGTGGTGAAGCTTTCTTT
.,.,TRBJ2-2,TRBV6-1,CASSEKAWTANTGELFF,TGTGCCAGCAGTGAAAAGGCTTGGACAGCGAACACCGGGGAGCTGTTTTTT
.,.,TRBJ2-3,TRBV6-4,CASSPTLKDTQYF,TGTGCCAGCAGTCCAACTCTGAAAGATACGCAGTATTTT
.,.,TRBJ2-2,TRBV5-6,CASSLRTPDTGELFF,TGTGCCAGCAGCTTGCGGACCCCGGATACCGGGGAGCTGTTTTTT
.,TRBD2,TRBJ2-1,TRBV7-7,CASSSTGGIWDEQFF,TGTGCCAGCAGCTCTACCGGGGGGATTTGGGATGAGCAGTTCTTC
.,.,TRBJ2-2,TRBV28,CASSWVSNTGELFF,TGTGCCAGCAGTTGGGTGTCGAACACCGGGGAGCTGTTTTTT
.,TRBD1,TRBJ2-2,TRBV10-2,CASSETRQGSAGELFF,TGCGCCAGCAGTGAGACAAGACAGGGTTCGGCCGGGGAGCTGTTTTTT
.,.,TRBJ2-3,TRBV5-1,CASSPDGTSTDTQYF,TGCGCCAGCAGCCCCGACGGGACCAGCACAGATACGCAGTATTTT
.,TRBD1,TRBJ1-5,TRBV2,CASRVGTGYNQPQHF,TGTGCCAGCAGGGTGGGGACAGGGTATAATCAGCCCCAGCATTTT
.,TRBD1,TRBJ2-7,TRBV7-3,CASSLVPGGSYEQYF,TGTGCCAGCAGCTTGGTCCCAGGGGGATCCTACGAGCAGTACTTC
.,TRBD1,TRBJ1-3,TRBV6-1,CASSQETGAGNTIYF,TGTGCCAGCAGTCAGGAGACAGGGGCTGGAAACACCATATATTTT
.,.,TRBJ2-2,TRBV7-9,CASPRRGRNTGELFF,TGTGCCAGCCCGAGGCGGGGGCGTAACACCGGGGAGCTGTTTTTT
.,.,TRBJ1-3,TRBV7-3,CASSPDTSSGNTIYF,TGTGCCAGCAGTCCGGACACGAGCTCTGGAAACACCATATATTTT
.,.,TRBJ2-7,TRBV10-3,CAISGEVEEQYF,TGTGCCATCTCAGGTGAGGTCGAAGAGCAGTACTTC
.,.,TRBJ1-5,TRBV4-1,CASSQDSGVHQPQHF,TGCGCCAGCAGCCAAGATTCCGGGGTACATCAGCCCCAGCATTTT